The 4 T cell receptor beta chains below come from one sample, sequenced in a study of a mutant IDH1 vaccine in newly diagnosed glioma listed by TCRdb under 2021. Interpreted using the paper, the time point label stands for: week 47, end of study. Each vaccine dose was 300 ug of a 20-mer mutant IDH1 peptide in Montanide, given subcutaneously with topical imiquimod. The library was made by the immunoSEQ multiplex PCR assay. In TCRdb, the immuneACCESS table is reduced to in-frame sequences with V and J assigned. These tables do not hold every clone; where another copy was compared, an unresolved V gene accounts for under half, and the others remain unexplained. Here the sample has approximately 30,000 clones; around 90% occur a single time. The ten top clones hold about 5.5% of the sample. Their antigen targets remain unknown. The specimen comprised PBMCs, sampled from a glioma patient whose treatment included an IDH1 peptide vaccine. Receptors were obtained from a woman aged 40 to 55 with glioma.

This chain's CDR3 is CASSHQVERYEQYF. The CDR3 DNA sequence: TGCGCCAGCAGCCACCAGGTAGAACGGTACGAGCAGTACTTC. The chain has TRBV4-1 and TRBJ2-7; D not resolved. The germline CDR1 and CDR2 sequences are MGHRA and YSYEKL. With 3 bases removed from V and 4 bases from J, the gap between germline ends came to 13 bases. This CDR3 has 14 amino acids.

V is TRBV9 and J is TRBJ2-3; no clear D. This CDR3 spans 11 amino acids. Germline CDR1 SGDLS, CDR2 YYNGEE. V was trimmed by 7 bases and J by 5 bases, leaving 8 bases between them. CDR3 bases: TGTGCCAGCGGGGTTGAAGATACGCAGTATTTT. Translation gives CASGVEDTQYF.

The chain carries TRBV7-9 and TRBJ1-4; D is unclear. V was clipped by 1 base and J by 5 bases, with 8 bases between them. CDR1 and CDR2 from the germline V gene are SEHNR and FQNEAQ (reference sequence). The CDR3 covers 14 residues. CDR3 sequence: CASSLGRANEKLFF. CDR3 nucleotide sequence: TGTGCCAGCAGCTTAGGACGGGCAAATGAAAAACTGTTTTTT. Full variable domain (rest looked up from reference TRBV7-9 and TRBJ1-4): DTGVSQNPRHKITKRGQNVTFRCDPISEHNRLYWYRQTLGQGPEFLTYFQNEAQLEKSRLLSDRFSAERPKGSFSTLEIQRTEQGDSAMYLCASSLGRANEKLFFGSGTQLSVL.

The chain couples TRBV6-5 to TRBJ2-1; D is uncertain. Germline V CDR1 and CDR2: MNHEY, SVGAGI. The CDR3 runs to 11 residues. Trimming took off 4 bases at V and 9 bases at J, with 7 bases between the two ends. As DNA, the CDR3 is TGTGCCAGCAGTTCAGTCGGTGAGCAGTTCTTC. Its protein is CASSSVGEQFF.